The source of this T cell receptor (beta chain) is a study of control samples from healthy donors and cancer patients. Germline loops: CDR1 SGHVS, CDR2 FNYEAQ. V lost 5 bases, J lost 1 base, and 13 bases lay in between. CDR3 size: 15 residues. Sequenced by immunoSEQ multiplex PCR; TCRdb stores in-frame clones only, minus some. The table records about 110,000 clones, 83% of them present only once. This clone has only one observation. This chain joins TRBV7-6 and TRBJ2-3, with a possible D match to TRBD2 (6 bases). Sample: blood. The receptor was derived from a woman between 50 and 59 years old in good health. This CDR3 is CASSEVAVRTDTQYF. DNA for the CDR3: TGTGCCAGCAGCGAGGTAGCGGTCCGCACAGATACGCAGTATTTT.